What follows are 25 T cell receptor beta chains derived from one specimen sequenced in a study of Graves' ophthalmopathy and Graves' hyperthyroidism. Beta-chain TCR CDR3 regions were amplified from RNA transcripts. First-round RT-PCR with HTBI primers preceded a second-round multiplex PCR. TCRdb reanalysed the multiplex PCR reads using MiXCR and keeps one entry per CDR3 protein. The sample consists of approximately 640,000 distinct CDR3 sequences, 35% to 45% of them appearing once. Sequenced: peripheral blood. The receptors here all came from an adult man with Graves' ophthalmopathy.

On this clonotype itself: One junction end does not reproduce the germline sequence, and a read error may be involved. The gene calls are TRBV10-2 and TRBJ2-7; unclear D gene. The CDR3 sequence is 13 residues long. Germline V gene data show CDR1 as WSHSY and CDR2 as SAAADI. CDR3 amino acids: CASSQPPGYEQYF. DNA for the CDR3: TGTGCCAGCAGCCAACCCCCCGGTTACGAGCAGTACTTC.

This clonotype came up once. The CDR3 end shows no conserved phenylalanine or tryptophan, and so a read error is likely. CDR3 residues: CASSFGRAGDLYEQYL. The CDR3, as DNA: TGTGCCAGCAGCTTCGGACGGGCGGGAGATCTATACGAGCAGTACCTC. The V call is TRBV7-2, the J call TRBJ2-7, with TRBD2 identical over 7 bases. The CDR3 length is 16 residues. CDR1 is SGHTA, CDR2 FQGNSA, per germline. V dropped 3 bases and J dropped 4; count of bases not matched to a gene: 12.

This clonotype appeared many times. The chain links TRBV20-1 to TRBJ2-5; D unresolved. The ends were cut back, 7 bases at V and 5 bases at J, with 11 bases in the middle. The CDR3 sequence is 11 residues long. Looked up from germline, CDR1 is DFQATT and CDR2 is SNEGSKA (reference sequence). CDR3 DNA: TGCAGTGTTGGACCCGGGGAGACCCAGTACTTC. Its translation: CSVGPGETQYF.

As concerns this clonotype: One junction end does not reproduce the germline sequence, and a read error may be involved. This rearrangement joins TRBV11-2 to TRBJ2-2, with D perhaps TRBD2 (5 bases). CDR1 and CDR2 from the germline V gene are SGHAT and FQNNGV. The CDR3 spans 9 residues. CDR3 DNA sequence: TGTGCCAGCAGCTTAGAGGGAGTTTTT. Translation: CASSLEGVF.

The table lists this clonotype with a few counts. The CDR3 sequence is CASRGPGNSGANVLTF. Here the CDR3 DNA reads TGTGCCAGCCGGGGGCCGGGAAACTCTGGGGCCAACGTCCTGACTTTC. The chain joins TRBV9 to TRBJ2-6; either TRBD1 or TRBD2 may supply D (6 bases each). Trimming pared 7 bases from V and 0 bases from J, leaving 14 bases between. CDR1 is SGDLS and CDR2 is YYNGEE in the germline V gene. The CDR3 consists of 16 residues.

The table lists this clonotype with a count of one. One end of the junction does not line up with germline, which may come from a read error. This chain links TRBV7-9 with TRBJ1-2; D unclear. CDR1 and CDR2 (germline): SEHNR, FQNEAQ (reference sequence). This CDR3 comprises 14 residues. The CDR3 nucleotides read TGTGCCAGCAGTGGTAGGGTCTCTTCCTATGGCCACACCTTC. This encodes CASSGRVSSYGHTF.

This clonotype has more than one count but fewer than ten. The gene calls are TRBV6-1 and TRBJ1-4; tentative D call: TRBD1 (6 bases). V was cut by 2 bases and J by 8 bases, with 9 bases left in between. The CDR3 runs 13 residues. The germline gives CDR1 MNHNS, CDR2 SASEGT. This CDR3 reads CASSEQGQEKLFF. The CDR3 DNA is TGTGCCAGCAGTGAACAGGGGCAAGAAAAACTGTTTTTT.

The rearrangement uses TRBV2 and TRBJ1-2; 8 bases agree with TRBD1. Germline V lookup: CDR1 SNHLY, CDR2 FYNNEI. This CDR3 is built from 15 residues. Trimming at V came to 6 bases and at J to 4 bases, leaving 10 bases not matched to a gene. The CDR3 loop is CASSVQGAPGYGYTF. The CDR3 DNA follows: TGTGCCAGCAGCGTTCAGGGGGCGCCTGGCTATGGCTACACCTTC.

This clonotype was seen many times. The CDR3 loop is CASSPHVGEEYF. In nucleotides, the CDR3 is TGTGCCAGCAGTCCCCATGTAGGAGAGGAGTACTTC. The gene calls are TRBV27 and TRBJ2-5; D remains unclear. The CDR3 consists of 12 residues. The V end was cut by 5 bases, the J end by 12 bases, with 16 bases between. From germline, CDR1 is MNHEY and CDR2 SMNVEV (reference sequence).

This clonotype was counted only a few times. The rearrangement joins TRBV7-9 to TRBJ1-1; D gene ambiguous. The V gene's germline CDR1 is SEHNR and CDR2 FQNEAQ (reference sequence). V was shortened by 0 bases and J by 3 bases, with 20 bases between the two germline ends. The CDR3 extends over 18 amino acids. The CDR3 protein is CASSLAPLFRRRDTEAFF. As DNA, the CDR3 is TGTGCCAGCAGCTTAGCCCCCCTTTTTAGGCGAAGGGACACTGAAGCTTTCTTT.

The chain links TRBV29-1 to TRBJ2-7; 8 nucleotides agree with TRBD1. Per germline, CDR1 SQVTM and CDR2 ANQGSEA. The CDR3 contains 17 residues. Trimming took 4 bases from V and 7 from J; bases not matched to a gene: 21. Written as DNA, the CDR3 is TGCAGCGTTGGAGCCCGACAGGGGATAGGGAACACCGGGGAGCAGTACTTC. Its translation is CSVGARQGIGNTGEQYF.

Remarks on this clonotype: This CDR3 is missing its conserved last phenylalanine or tryptophan, likely due to a read error. The DNA is omitted, as the CDR3 cannot be located on it reliably, and the CDR3 follows TCRdb's listing. V is TRBV10-3 and J is TRBJ1-3. The CDR3 spans 9 residues, counting both ends. Germline lookup yields CDR1 ENHRY and CDR2 SYGVKD. CDR3 residues: CAISGGRAT.

Details on this clonotype: A much larger clone lies a single base off, so this may be a read error. The CDR3 is CASNEQRDRVYNTEAFF. In nucleotides, the CDR3 is TGTGCCAGCAACGAACAAAGGGACAGGGTTTATAACACTGAAGCTTTCTTT. The chain employs TRBV2 and TRBJ1-1; TRBD1 matches 9 bases. V was pared by 7 bases and J by 2 bases, with 14 bases of the junction left unmatched. Germline V lookup: CDR1 SNHLY, CDR2 FYNNEI. The CDR3 has 17 residues. The full variable domain, completed using reference TRBV2 and TRBJ1-1, is EPEVTQTPSHQVTQMGQEVILRCVPISNHLYFYWYRQILGQKVEFLVSFYNNEISEKSEIFDDQFSVERPDGSNFTLKIRSTKLEDSAMYFCASNEQRDRVYNTEAFFGQGTRLTVV.

The chain has TRBV25-1 and TRBJ1-5, with 7 nucleotides matching TRBD1. Per germline, CDR1 MGHDK and CDR2 SYGVNS. The CDR3 has 16 residues. V was pared by 10 bases and J by 3 bases, with 15 bases of the junction left unmatched. DNA for the CDR3: TGTGCCACCAGCTTAGGATGTGACAGGGCCAATCAGCCCCAGCATTTT. It is translated as CATSLGCDRANQPQHF.

This clonotype was detected a few times. Its ends do not fully match the called genes, so a read error is possible. The chain has TRBV5-1 and TRBJ2-5; the match to TRBD2 covers 11 bases. Germline CDR1 is SGHRS and CDR2 is YFSETQ. CDR3 length equals 15 residues. CDR3 in amino acids: CASSKGTSGWETQYF. The DNA for the CDR3 is TGTGCCAGCAGCAAGGGGACTAGCGGTTGGGAGACCCAGTACTTC.

The chain links TRBV19 to TRBJ2-6; D gene ambiguous. In germline, CDR1 is LNHDA, CDR2 SQIVND (reference sequence). V was shortened by 3 bases and J by 4 bases, with 13 bases between the two germline ends. The CDR3 consists of 16 residues. The CDR3 spells CASSIRYRAGANVLTF. The DNA of the CDR3 is TGTGCCAGTAGTATTCGATACAGAGCAGGGGCCAACGTCCTGACTTTC.

This clonotype was recorded at least ten times. The chain combines TRBV5-5 with TRBJ1-2; D call uncertain. The CDR3 consists of 16 residues. V dropped 7 bases and J dropped 0 bases, with 19 bases sitting between them. Germline-derived CDR1 and CDR2 are SGHKS and YYEKEE (reference sequence). The DNA of the CDR3 is TGTGCCAGCGAACGGACGGGCAGACCTACTAACTATGGCTACACCTTC. Protein product: CASERTGRPTNYGYTF.

This clonotype was detected once. The V call is TRBV29-1, the J call TRBJ1-2; 9 bases fit TRBD1. The V gene's germline CDR1 is SQVTM and CDR2 ANQGSEA. The ends lost 8 bases at V and 4 bases at J; junction bases unmatched: 11. The CDR3 is 14 amino acids. DNA of the CDR3: TGCAGCAGTACCGCAGGGACAGGGACCTATGGCTACACCTTC. Residues: CSSTAGTGTYGYTF.

As to this clonotype: A much larger clone sits a single nucleotide away, making a read error possible. In DNA form, the CDR3 reads TGTGCCAGCAGCTTAGGGACTGGGGCCAACGTCCCGACTTTC. This gives the protein CASSLGTGANVPTF. The gene calls are TRBV7-9 and TRBJ2-6; D might be TRBD1 or TRBD2, each matching 5 bases. Germline V CDR1 and CDR2: SEHNR, FQNEAQ (reference sequence). There are 14 residues in the CDR3.

This clonotype was detected once. The rearrangement uses TRBV10-3 and TRBJ2-5, with TRBD2 matching 8 bases. Germline V gene data show CDR1 as ENHRY and CDR2 as SYGVKD. There are 14 residues in the CDR3. V was pared by 2 bases and J by 5 bases, with 4 bases of the junction left unmatched. The CDR3 nucleotides read TGTGCCATCAGTGAGGGACTAGCAGGGGAGACCCAGTACTTC. As protein: CAISEGLAGETQYF.

This chain uses TRBV5-1 with TRBJ1-1; D is possibly TRBD1 (5 bases). The ends were cut back, 7 bases at V and 4 bases at J, with 14 bases in the middle. CDR1 and CDR2 from the germline V gene are SGHRS and YFSETQ. CDR3 length: 13 amino acids. In nucleotides, the CDR3 is TGCGCCAGCGGCGAAGGGGCAGGCACTGAAGCTTTCTTT. Translating gives CASGEGAGTEAFF.

Here the CDR3 DNA reads TGTGCCAGCATTGGGACAGGTTTAGAGACCCAGTACTTC. Its protein is CASIGTGLETQYF. The gene calls are TRBV2 and TRBJ2-5; the match to TRBD1 covers 8 bases. V was pared by 7 bases and J by 4 bases, with 5 bases of the junction left unmatched. CDR3 length: 13 amino acids. Germline values: CDR1 SNHLY, CDR2 FYNNEI.

This clonotype was counted a few times. This chain uses TRBV11-3 with TRBJ1-1; 8 nucleotides match TRBD1. The germline V gene has CDR1 SGHNT and CDR2 YENEEA. The CDR3 loop spans 14 amino acids. Unmatched junction bases numbered 6, after V lost 5 bases and J lost 4 bases. The CDR3 nucleotides read TGTGCCAGCAGCCACAGACAGGGGAGCACTGAAGCTTTCTTT. The encoded protein is CASSHRQGSTEAFF. Full variable domain (missing parts from reference TRBV11-3 and TRBJ1-1): EAGVVQSPRYKIIEKKQPVAFWCNPISGHNTLYWYLQNLGQGPELLIRYENEEAVDDSQLPKDRFSAERLKGVDSTLKIQPAELGDSAVYLCASSHRQGSTEAFFGQGTRLTVV.

The rearrangement uses TRBV29-1 and TRBJ1-2, with D possibly matching TRBD1 (5 bases). The germline V gene has CDR1 SQVTM and CDR2 ANQGSEA. The CDR3 runs 11 residues. Trimming stripped 8 bases from V and 7 bases from J, with 14 bases between. The CDR3 protein is CSFFQGSGYTF. CDR3 bases: TGCAGCTTCTTCCAGGGAAGTGGCTACACCTTC.

This clonotype was found many times. This chain joins TRBV10-3 and TRBJ2-7; tentatively, D is TRBD1 (6 bases). Germline lookup yields CDR1 ENHRY and CDR2 SYGVKD. The V end was cut by 3 bases, the J end by 0 bases, with 9 bases between. The CDR3 has 14 amino acids. CDR3 DNA: TGTGCCATCAGTGACGACAGGAGCTCCTACGAGCAGTACTTC. Translating it yields CAISDDRSSYEQYF.